What follows are 11 T cell receptor beta chains derived from one specimen sequenced in a study of blood T cell repertoires in COVID-19. Only in-frame clones appear in the TCRdb table, and some are missing; sequencing was by immunoSEQ multiplex PCR. The sample has about 180,000 clones, approximately 84% seen once; the top ten hold roughly 7%. Sequenced input: peripheral blood. The receptor source for this set is a human donor in a cohort sampled during active COVID-19.

The V and J genes are TRBV6-5 and TRBJ1-1, with D possibly being TRBD1 (5 bases). The CDR3 has 14 amino acids. V shed 6 bases and J shed 0 bases, with 11 bases lying between them. Germline CDR1 and CDR2: MNHEY and SVGAGI. The CDR3 sequence: CASRGPVLNTEAFF. The CDR3, as DNA: TGTGCCAGCAGGGGGCCGGTCCTGAACACTGAAGCTTTCTTT.

The gene calls are TRBV11-2 and TRBJ1-2; D gene uncertain. With 1 base removed from V and 6 bases from J, the gap between germline ends came to 6 bases. Germline CDR1 SGHAT, CDR2 FQNNGV. This CDR3 spans 12 amino acids. The CDR3 spells CASSLGGNGYTF. The CDR3 nucleotides are TGTGCCAGCAGCTTAGGCGGAAATGGCTACACCTTC.

The sample holds a few counts of this clone. The V call is TRBV11-2, the J call TRBJ2-7; D possibly corresponds to TRBD1 (5 bases). Germline V lookup: CDR1 SGHAT, CDR2 FQNNGV. The CDR3 is 11 residues long. Trimming pared 5 bases from V and 8 bases from J, leaving 10 bases between. CDR3 in amino acids: CASSLTGKQYF. CDR3 nucleotides: TGTGCCAGCAGCCTAACAGGCAAGCAGTACTTC.

This chain joins TRBV19 and TRBJ1-1; no firm D call. V lost 3 bases to trimming and J lost 1 base, with 6 bases between them. The CDR3 has 13 amino acids. Per the germline V gene, CDR1 is LNHDA and CDR2 is SQIVND (reference sequence). In DNA form, the CDR3 reads TGTGCCAGTAGTATGGGCAGGAACACTGAAGCTTTCTTT. Its translation is CASSMGRNTEAFF.

V is TRBV18 and J is TRBJ2-7, with TRBD2 identical over 11 bases. The trim removed 0 bases at V and 4 bases at J, leaving 11 bases unmatched. The CDR3 sequence is 18 residues long. Germline assignment: CDR1 KGHSH and CDR2 LQKENI. The CDR3: CASSPPSFTSGGSYEQYF. DNA for the CDR3: TGTGCCAGCTCACCACCGTCCTTTACTAGCGGGGGTTCATACGAGCAGTACTTC. Supplemented by reference TRBV18 and TRBJ2-7, the full variable domain reads NAGVMQNPRHLVRRRGQEARLRCSPMKGHSHVYWYRQLPEEGLKFMVYLQKENIIDESGMPKERFSAEFPKEGPSILRIQQVVRGDSAAYFCASSPPSFTSGGSYEQYFGPGTRLTVT.

The chain links TRBV3-1 (or the pseudogene TRBV3-2) to TRBJ1-6; 7 bases line up with TRBD1. V gave up 3 bases and J gave up 0 bases; unmatched junction bases: 11. The germline V gene has CDR1 LGHDT and CDR2 YNNKEL (reference sequence). CDR3 size: 19 residues. The CDR3 DNA reads as TGTGCCAGCAGCCAGGGACAGCCCCTTCAGAGCTCCTATAATTCACCCCTCCACTTT. Amino acids: CASSQGQPLQSSYNSPLHF.

This chain links TRBV11-1 with TRBJ1-3; D is unresolved. CDR1 is SGHAT and CDR2 is FQDESV in the germline V gene (reference sequence). The V end was cut by 5 bases, the J end by 4 bases, with 12 bases between. There are 14 residues in the CDR3. The CDR3 protein is CASSQRGRGNTIYF. The CDR3 nucleotides read TGTGCCAGCAGCCAGCGCGGGCGCGGAAACACCATATATTTT.

The chain recombines TRBV28 with TRBJ1-1; D may be TRBD1 (6 bases). Germline V gene data show CDR1 as MDHEN and CDR2 as SYDVKM. The CDR3 sequence is 13 residues long. V shed 6 bases and J shed 1 base, with 9 bases lying between them. The CDR3 coding sequence is TGTGCCAGCAGACCGGACAGGAACACTGAAGCTTTCTTT. This encodes CASRPDRNTEAFF.

V and J are TRBV19 and TRBJ2-7; TRBD1 matches at 7 bases. Germline V gives CDR1 LNHDA, CDR2 SQIVND (reference sequence). Losses at the gene ends were 1 base for V and 3 bases for J; bases not matched to a gene: 6. The CDR3 is 15 amino acids. DNA of the CDR3: TGTGCCAGTAGTATAGGGGCGGCAGGGGGCTACGAGCAGTACTTC. Protein sequence: CASSIGAAGGYEQYF.

V gene TRBV5-1 combines with J gene TRBJ1-1; no reliable D call. Trimming removed 2 bases at V and 4 bases at J, with 9 bases between. This CDR3 is 13 amino acids long. Germline CDR1 SGHRS, CDR2 YFSETQ. The CDR3 nucleotides are TGCGCCAGCAGCTTTGGGCAGAGCACTGAAGCTTTCTTT. This codes for CASSFGQSTEAFF.

Only one count was recorded for this clone. The chain links TRBV5-8 to TRBJ1-2; unclear D gene. The V gene's germline CDR1 is SGHTS and CDR2 YDEGEE. Trimming removed 5 bases at V and 0 bases at J, with 11 bases between. This CDR3 region has 14 residues. The chain's CDR3 is CASSSREPNYGYTF. In DNA, the CDR3 is TGTGCCAGCAGTAGCCGGGAGCCTAACTATGGCTACACCTTC. The variable domain in full, with the rest retrieved from reference TRBV5-8 and TRBJ1-2, is EAGVTQSPTHLIKTRGQQATLRCSPISGHTSVYWYQQALGLGLQFLLWYDEGEERNRGNFPPRFSGRQFPNYSSELNVNALELEDSALYLCASSSREPNYGYTFGSGTRLTVV.